This TCR beta chain was observed in a study of regulatory T cells in long-lasting Graves disease (dated by TCRdb to the early 2020s). With respect to the entire study: To count as having persistent Graves' disease, a patient had to have received antithyroid drug treatment for over 5 years with TSH receptor autoantibodies remaining persistently positive. The study was conducted in China and was registered as a clinical trial. A total of about 35 samples underwent TCR sequencing, from about 13 patients with persistent Graves' disease and approximately 20 patients with newly diagnosed Graves' disease. Patients with persistent Graves' disease were compared with patients with newly diagnosed Graves' disease using TCR sequencing and RNA sequencing of peripheral blood. On average, persistent Graves' disease patients in the clinical cohort had been on antithyroid drugs for approximately 10 years. General study outcomes and caveats: More public clonotypes were shared among persistent patients (roughly 2,700) than among newly diagnosed patients (966). As a limitation, the authors acknowledged that the small sample size may reduce accuracy. Sequencing and analysis were limited to the TCR beta chain. Peripheral blood alone was examined, since thyroid tissue, which constituted the primary lesion, could not be accessed. Persistent Graves' disease patients showed lower TCR Shannon entropy and fewer highly expanded clones than newly diagnosed patients, suggesting clonal expansion.

In this sample, this clonotype turned up many times. Its antigen target is currently unknown. One base away there is no much larger clone; base qualities are not given. The method behind the library was multiplex PCR. Data came from an Illumina HiSeq 4000. iRepertoire HTBI primers and Arm-PCR amplification of CDR3 regions were used to construct TCR beta libraries. Gel purification was performed on PCR products prior to sequencing. The original pipeline was this. A total of 62 TRBV and 14 TRBJ segments were identified across samples and were used for gene usage analysis of CDR3 amino acid clonotypes. Filtered high-quality paired reads were merged into contigs using COPE and FqMerger. BLAST was used to align contigs to IMGT TRBV, TRBD and TRBJ reference genes, with CDR3 defined following IMGT. Clonotypes above 0.1% frequency were classified as highly expanded clones. Shannon entropy served as the measure of repertoire diversity, while the Gini coefficient captured V-J evenness. A clonotype found in more than one individual was treated as public. TCRdb reprocessing: public reads trimmed at Q25 with fastp, clones called with MiXCR, in-frame beta chains kept. CDR3 protein sequences are deduplicated, and each keeps its most common genes and DNA. None of the V and J calls come from the authors' own analysis; TCRdb made them. The sample data list over 650,000 distinct CDR3 sequences, and around 30% of these were observed just once. The ten largest clones take up about two fifths of the sample.

In light of the paper, this sample's time point label describes: persistent/refractory GD, antithyroid drugs over 5 years with positive TRAb. RNA was extracted from PBMCs in TRIzol for both TCR sequencing and RNA sequencing. Graves' disease was diagnosed according to American Thyroid Association guidelines. Recruitment of patients was carried out at an endocrinology department in Xi'an, China. From each patient, around 9 milliliters of peripheral blood was collected into an EDTA anticoagulant tube. Ficoll Paque Plus density gradient separation was used to isolate PBMCs, and no further T cell sorting was performed. RNA quality was checked with an Agilent 2100 Bioanalyzer and agarose gel, and concentration with a NanoDrop 2000. This sequence originates from a female donor with Graves disease. The sequencing here drew on peripheral blood mononuclear cells (PBMCs), taken when the disease was refractory, from a patient treated with antithyroid drugs.

The bases are TGTGCCAGCAACGCGGGCGGAATAAACACTGAAGCTTTCTTT. Translated, this is CASNAGGINTEAFF. This chain joins TRBV12-3 or TRBV12-4 to TRBJ1-1, with the D gene not confidently named. Cut back by 7 bases and 2 bases, the V and J ends lie 14 bases apart. From cysteine to phenylalanine, the CDR3 is 14 amino acids long. Just CDR3 DNA is preserved here, 42 bases in frame from base 1.